These 15 T cell receptor beta chains were sequenced from one sample in a study of blood T cell repertoires in COVID-19. The assay was immunoSEQ multiplex PCR, and TCRdb's table has in-frame clones only and misses some. The table includes 85,000 to 95,000 clones, about 80% detected once. Sample: peripheral blood. The receptor set was obtained from a man between 65 and 79 years old with acute or convalescent COVID-19.

This clone has just one count. J is TRBJ2-7 and V is TRBV28, with 9 bases matching TRBD2. Germline CDR1 MDHEN, CDR2 SYDVKM. The CDR3 covers 16 residues. Trimming removed 3 bases from V and 4 bases from J; junction bases left unmatched: 10. The CDR3 DNA sequence: TGTGCCAGCAGTTTTCACTCTAGCGGGAAGCAGTACGAGCAGTACTTC. It yields the protein CASSFHSSGKQYEQYF. Full variable domain (outside the CDR3, taken from reference TRBV28 and TRBJ2-7): DVKVTQSSRYLVKRTGEKVFLECVQDMDHENMFWYRQDPGLGLRLIYFSYDVKMKEKGDIPEGYSVSREKKERFSLILESASTNQTSMYLCASSFHSSGKQYEQYFGPGTRLTVT.

This clone was seen a handful of times. This chain joins TRBV6-5 and TRBJ2-2, with 10 bases fitting TRBD1. This CDR3 contains 15 residues. V shed 2 bases, J shed 5 bases, and the junction held 2 bases outside the gene matches. The V gene's germline CDR1 is MNHEY and CDR2 SVGAGI. The CDR3 DNA is TGTGCCAGCAGTTACGCGGACAGGGGGACCGGGGAGCTGTTTTTT. This codes for CASSYADRGTGELFF.

The chain employs TRBV5-1 and TRBJ1-4, with TRBD1 matching 9 bases. Unmatched junction bases numbered 4, after V lost 5 bases and J lost 5 bases. CDR3 length: 14 amino acids. Germline V gives CDR1 SGHRS, CDR2 YFSETQ. CDR3 in DNA: TGCGCCAGCAGGCCCGGGACAGGGAATGAAAAACTGTTTTTT. This translates into CASRPGTGNEKLFF.

The chain has TRBV5-4 and TRBJ1-3; 8 bases align to TRBD1. The CDR3 consists of 16 residues. The germline V gene encodes CDR1 SGHNT and CDR2 YYREEE (reference sequence). Trimming removed 4 bases from V and 1 base from J; junction bases left unmatched: 7. The CDR3 DNA sequence: TGTGCCAGCAGCCCGGACAGGGAGAGGTCTGGAAACACCATATATTTT. Its protein is CASSPDRERSGNTIYF.

The chain is built from TRBV3-1 (or the pseudogene TRBV3-2) and TRBJ1-4; no reliable D call. The CDR3 is 11 residues long. V shed 6 bases and J shed 5 bases, with 4 bases lying between them. Germline CDR1 LGHDT, CDR2 YNNKEL (reference sequence). CDR3 sequence: CASSLNEKLFF. As DNA, the CDR3 is TGTGCCAGCAGTTTAAATGAAAAACTGTTTTTT.

The chain couples TRBV5-8 to TRBJ2-3; D perhaps matches TRBD1 (6 bases). Germline assignment: CDR1 SGHTS and CDR2 YDEGEE. The CDR3 covers 14 residues. Trimming removed 7 bases from V and 2 bases from J, with 14 bases in between. This chain's CDR3 is CASGRGSVTDTQYF. The CDR3 DNA reads as TGTGCCAGCGGCAGGGGATCGGTCACAGATACGCAGTATTTT.

The chain has TRBV5-1 and TRBJ1-1; possibly TRBD1 for D (5 bases). Trimming left V 0 bases short and J 1 base short, with 10 bases between. The germline V gene encodes CDR1 SGHRS and CDR2 YFSETQ. This CDR3 spans 15 amino acids. The CDR3 reads CASSLGGAPNTEAFF. In DNA form, the CDR3 reads TGCGCCAGCAGCTTGGGTGGGGCCCCGAACACTGAAGCTTTCTTT.

The rearrangement joins TRBV24-1 to TRBJ2-3; a possible D gene is TRBD1 (6 bases). The germline gives CDR1 KGHDR, CDR2 SFDVKD. Trimming shortened V by 2 bases and J by 4 bases, and 9 bases separated the two germline ends. This CDR3 spans 14 amino acids. The CDR3 DNA is TGTGCCACCAGTGATTCTAGGGGGTCAGATACGCAGTATTTT. It encodes CATSDSRGSDTQYF.

A few counts support this clone. CDR3 DNA sequence: TGTGCCAGCAGCCGTAATGATAACAGGGGATACGAGCAGTACTTC. Translation gives CASSRNDNRGYEQYF. V gene TRBV3-1 (or the pseudogene TRBV3-2) combines with J gene TRBJ2-7, with 7 positions matching TRBD1. Losses at the gene ends were 4 bases for V and 4 bases for J; bases not matched to a gene: 10. The germline V gene encodes CDR1 LGHDT and CDR2 YNNKEL (reference sequence). The CDR3 is 15 residues long.

The rearrangement links TRBV7-2 to TRBJ1-5; D may be TRBD1 (5 bases). Germline V gene data show CDR1 as SGHTA and CDR2 as FQGNSA. V shed 1 base and J shed 7 bases, with 17 bases lying between them. This CDR3 spans 16 amino acids. CDR3: CASSLGWRQSRQPQHF. The CDR3 coding sequence is TGTGCCAGCAGCTTAGGCTGGAGACAGTCAAGACAGCCCCAGCATTTT.

The chain has TRBV7-3 and TRBJ1-1; no firm D call. Per the germline V gene, CDR1 is SGHTA and CDR2 is FQGTGA. CDR3 size: 13 residues. V was trimmed by 4 bases and J by 6 bases, leaving 12 bases between them. CDR3 in amino acids: CASSSGPEAEAFF. DNA for the CDR3: TGTGCCAGCAGCTCTGGTCCCGAGGCTGAAGCTTTCTTT.

The chain combines TRBV5-1 with TRBJ1-1; TRBD1 aligns across 7 bases. The CDR3 consists of 14 residues. Germline V lookup: CDR1 SGHRS, CDR2 YFSETQ. V gave up 4 bases and J gave up 5 bases; unmatched junction bases: 8. The CDR3, as DNA: TGCGCCAGCAGCGCCACAGGGGTTGGGACTGAAGCTTTCTTT. Protein product: CASSATGVGTEAFF.

This clone was found a few times. The chain has TRBV21-1 and TRBJ2-3; the table's D call, TRBD1, was not checked against the DNA. TRBV21-1 is a documented pseudogene. This CDR3 is built from 14 residues. The CDR3 DNA reads as TGTGGAGCCTACAGGGCCCCTAGCACAGATACGCAGTATTTT. It specifies CGAYRAPSTDTQYF.

This clone was observed a handful of times. The chain has TRBV24-1 and TRBJ1-5; D gene uncertain. Germline V gives CDR1 KGHDR, CDR2 SFDVKD. This CDR3 is 13 amino acids long. Between the trimmed V and J ends, which lost 4 bases and 5 bases, there was a span of 8 bases. The CDR3 region has the DNA TGTGCCACCAGTGACAGTTCTTATCAGCCCCAGCATTTT. As protein: CATSDSSYQPQHF.

This chain uses TRBV19 with TRBJ1-1, with D unclear. The CDR3 covers 14 residues. V was cut by 3 bases and J by 5 bases, with 13 bases left in between. Germline CDR1 LNHDA, CDR2 SQIVND (reference sequence). DNA for the CDR3: TGTGCCAGTAGTATTCCGGGTGATCGAACTGAAGCTTTCTTT. Protein: CASSIPGDRTEAFF.